This entry describes one T cell receptor beta chain. Its matching antigen is unknown. This record comes from a study of cytomegalovirus exposure and HLA in healthy donors. The CDR3 runs to 14 residues. Germline V gene sequence: CDR1 SGHNT, CDR2 YYREEE (reference sequence). V was pared by 4 bases and J by 7 bases, with 9 bases of the junction left unmatched. Vbeta (60) and Jbeta (13) primers were used in the PCR. Some clones are missing from TCRdb's copy, which holds only in-frame ones; the method was immunoSEQ multiplex PCR. The sample gives approximately 200,000 clones, roughly 79% of which show up once; about 2.1% is in the top ten. Study outcomes and limitations: Beyond CMV serostatus, there was no information to go on about immune exposure. From TCR beta sequences, most subjects' HLA-A and HLA-B alleles were reportedly predicted accurately. Within an earlier analysis, most TCR beta V segments proved productive either about 87% or about 30% of the time.

The TCR comes from a man aged 25 to 40 in good health and CMV-seronegative. This chain connects TRBV5-4 to TRBJ1-2; TRBD1 agrees at 8 bases. The sequencing input was PBMCs. CDR3 loop: CASSPRTGRSGYTF. DNA of the CDR3: TGTGCCAGCAGCCCCCGGACAGGGCGAAGTGGCTACACCTTC.